This TCR beta chain originates from a study of early T cells in non-severe SARS-CoV-2 infection. Study summary: The study sequenced bulk RNA from unsorted whole blood, with chains unpaired. General study findings and limits: Matches to VDJdb favored anti-spike CD8 responses and missed private and CD4 specificities.

Comments on this clonotype: The antigen is unknown.

Attachment of unique molecular identifiers to individual cDNA molecules was performed. TCRdb reanalysed the 5' RACE reads using MiXCR and keeps one entry per CDR3 protein. The repertoire includes tens of thousands of distinct CDR3 sequences, roughly 12% of them detected once, and roughly 2.5% sits in the top ten. The CDR3 runs to 13 residues. Germline-derived CDR1 and CDR2 are LGHNA and YSLEER. Trimming stripped 0 bases from V and 7 bases from J, with 7 bases between. This receptor was obtained from an adult who was a healthcare worker with PCR-confirmed SARS-CoV-2 infection or an uninfected control (not recorded which). This specimen consisted of whole blood, obtained at baseline. This chain uses TRBV4-3 with TRBJ1-5; a possible D gene is TRBD1 (5 bases). CDR3 DNA sequence: TGCGCCAGCAGCCAAGAAAGGGGACAGCCCCAGCATTTT. Translated, it gives CASSQERGQPQHF.